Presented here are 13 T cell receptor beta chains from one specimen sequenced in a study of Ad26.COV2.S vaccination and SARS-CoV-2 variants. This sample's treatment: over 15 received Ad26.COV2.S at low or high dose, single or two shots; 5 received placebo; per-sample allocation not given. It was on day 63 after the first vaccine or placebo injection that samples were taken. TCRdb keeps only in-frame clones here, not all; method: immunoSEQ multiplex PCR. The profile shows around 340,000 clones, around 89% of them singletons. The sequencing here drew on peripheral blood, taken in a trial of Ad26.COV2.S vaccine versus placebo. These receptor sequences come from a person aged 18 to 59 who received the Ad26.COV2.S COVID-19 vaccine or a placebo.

This CDR3 is CASSYEGLSSYNEQFF. For the CDR3, the DNA is TGTGCCAGCAGTTACGAGGGGTTGAGCTCCTACAATGAGCAGTTCTTC. The chain combines TRBV6-2 or TRBV6-3 with TRBJ2-1, with D perhaps assigned TRBD1 or TRBD2 (5 bases each). Germline V gene data show CDR1 as MNHEY and CDR2 as SVGEGT. V was trimmed by 2 bases and J by 0 bases, leaving 11 bases between them. This CDR3 is 16 amino acids long.

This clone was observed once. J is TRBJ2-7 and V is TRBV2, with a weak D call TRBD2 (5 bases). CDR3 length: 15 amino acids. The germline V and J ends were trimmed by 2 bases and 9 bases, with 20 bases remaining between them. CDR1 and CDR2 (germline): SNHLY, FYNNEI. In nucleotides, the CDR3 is TGTGCCAGCAGTGAATCCGACTTCCGTAGAGGGATGCAGTACTTC. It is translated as CASSESDFRRGMQYF.

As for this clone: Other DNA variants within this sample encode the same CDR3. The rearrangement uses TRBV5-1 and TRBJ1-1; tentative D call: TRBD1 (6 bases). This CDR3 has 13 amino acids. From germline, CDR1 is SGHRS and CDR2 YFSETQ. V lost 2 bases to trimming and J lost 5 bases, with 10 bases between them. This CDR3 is CASSLGGVTEAFF. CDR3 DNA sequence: TGCGCCAGCAGCTTAGGGGGTGTTACTGAAGCTTTCTTT.

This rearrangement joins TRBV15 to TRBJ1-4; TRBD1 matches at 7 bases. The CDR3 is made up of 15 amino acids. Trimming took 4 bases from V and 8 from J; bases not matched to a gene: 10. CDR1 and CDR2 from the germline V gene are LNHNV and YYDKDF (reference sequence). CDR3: CATSTRQGVREKLFF. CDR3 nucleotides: TGTGCCACCAGCACCAGACAGGGTGTAAGGGAAAAACTGTTTTTT.

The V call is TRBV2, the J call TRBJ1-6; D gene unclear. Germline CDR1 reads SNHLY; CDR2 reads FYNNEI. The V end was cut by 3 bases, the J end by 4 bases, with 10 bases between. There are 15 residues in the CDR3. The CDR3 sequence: CASSDGGFYNSPLHF. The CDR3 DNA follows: TGTGCCAGCAGTGACGGAGGCTTTTATAATTCACCCCTCCACTTT.

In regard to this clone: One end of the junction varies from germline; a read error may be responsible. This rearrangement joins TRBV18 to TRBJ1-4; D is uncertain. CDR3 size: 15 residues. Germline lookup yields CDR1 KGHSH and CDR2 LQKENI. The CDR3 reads CASHGPAASTSRVVF. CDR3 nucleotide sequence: TGTGCCAGCCACGGCCCGGCGGCCTCCACCTCGAGAGTGGTTTTT.

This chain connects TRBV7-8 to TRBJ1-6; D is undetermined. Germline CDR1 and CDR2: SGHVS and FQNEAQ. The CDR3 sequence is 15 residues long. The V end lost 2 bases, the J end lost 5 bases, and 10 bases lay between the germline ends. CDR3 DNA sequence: TGTGCCAGCAGCTTAACTTGGACCCATAATTCACCCCTCCACTTT. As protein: CASSLTWTHNSPLHF. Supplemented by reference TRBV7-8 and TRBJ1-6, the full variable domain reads GAGVSQSPRYKVAKRGQDVALRCDPISGHVSLFWYQQALGQGPEFLTYFQNEAQLDKSGLPSDRFFAERPEGSVSTLKIQRTQQEDSAVYLCASSLTWTHNSPLHFGNGTRLTVT.

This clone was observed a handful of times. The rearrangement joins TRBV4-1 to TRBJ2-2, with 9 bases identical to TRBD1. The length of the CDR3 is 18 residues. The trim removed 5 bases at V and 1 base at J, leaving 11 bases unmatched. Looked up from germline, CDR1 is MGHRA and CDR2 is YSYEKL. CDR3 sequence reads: CASSLDGTGKKNTGELFF. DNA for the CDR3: TGCGCCAGCAGCTTAGACGGGACAGGGAAAAAGAACACCGGGGAGCTGTTTTTT.

CDR3 coding DNA: TGCGCCAGCAGCTTCGGAGGGACTGACGAGCAGTACTTC. This gives the protein CASSFGGTDEQYF. The V gene is TRBV5-1, the J gene TRBJ2-7; D possibly corresponds to TRBD2 (6 bases). CDR3 length equals 13 residues. CDR1 is SGHRS, CDR2 YFSETQ, per germline. V was clipped by 2 bases and J by 5 bases, with 11 bases between them.

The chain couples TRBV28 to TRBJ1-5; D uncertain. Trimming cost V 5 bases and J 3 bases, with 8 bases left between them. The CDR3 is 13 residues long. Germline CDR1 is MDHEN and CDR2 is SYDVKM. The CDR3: CASSATFNQPQHF. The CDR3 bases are TGTGCCAGCAGTGCAACCTTCAATCAGCCCCAGCATTTT.

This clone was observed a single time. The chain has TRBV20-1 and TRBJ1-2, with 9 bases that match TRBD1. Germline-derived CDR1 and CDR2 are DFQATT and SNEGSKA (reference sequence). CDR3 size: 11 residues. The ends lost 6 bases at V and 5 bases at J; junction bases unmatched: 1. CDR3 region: CSAGTGYGYTF. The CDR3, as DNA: TGCAGTGCCGGGACAGGGTATGGCTACACCTTC.

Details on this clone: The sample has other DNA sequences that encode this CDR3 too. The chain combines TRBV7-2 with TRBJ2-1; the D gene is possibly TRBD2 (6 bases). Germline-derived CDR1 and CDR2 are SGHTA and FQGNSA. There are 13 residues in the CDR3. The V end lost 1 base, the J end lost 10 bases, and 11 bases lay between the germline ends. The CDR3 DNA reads TGTGCCAGCAGCTTAGGGAGGGCGAACGAGCAGTTCTTC. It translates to CASSLGRANEQFF.

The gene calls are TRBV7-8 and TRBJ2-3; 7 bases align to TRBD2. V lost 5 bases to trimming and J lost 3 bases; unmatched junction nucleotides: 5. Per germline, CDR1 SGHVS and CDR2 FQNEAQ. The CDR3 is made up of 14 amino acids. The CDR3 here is CASSPGLSTDTQYF. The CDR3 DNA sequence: TGTGCCAGCAGCCCGGGACTATCTACAGATACGCAGTATTTT.